These T cell receptor beta chains were read from a single sample in a study of cytomegalovirus exposure and HLA in healthy donors. Here immunoSEQ multiplex PCR was the method, and the copy in TCRdb shows in-frame clones only, minus some. The sample has tens of thousands of clones; about 80% are singletons. Input material: PBMCs. Receptors originate from a man under 40 in good health and CMV-seronegative. Each CDR3 is given with its conserved first and last residue. A D gene is named only where the DNA matches it firmly. Some rows mark clone size as missing; the rest say once, few, many or name a class of expanded clone.

CDR3 protein | CDR3 length | J gene | clone size | D gene | V gene
CASSYGTSGRDGSDTQYF | 18 | TRBJ2-3 | . | TRBD2 | TRBV11-2
CASSYRENSPLHF | 13 | TRBJ1-6 | . | . | TRBV18
CASSLGVRQGSDGYTF | 16 | TRBJ1-2 | . | TRBD1 | TRBV5-8
CASGLVSGHSDYSNQPQHF | 19 | TRBJ1-5 | few | . | TRBV12-5
CASSSPGQGARTGELFF | 17 | TRBJ2-2 | . | TRBD1 | TRBV5-8
CASSLQGVGIYEQYF | 15 | TRBJ2-7 | . | TRBD1 | TRBV6-1
CASSHVTSRTGELFF | 15 | TRBJ2-2 | . | . | TRBV4-1
CASSPTVNTEAFF | 13 | TRBJ1-1 | many | . | TRBV27
CAISGRGSANWGNTEAFF | 18 | TRBJ1-1 | . | . | TRBV10-3
CASSLSGIYGYTF | 13 | TRBJ1-2 | . | . | TRBV27
CASSGSSGGALMANEQFF | 18 | TRBJ2-1 | . | TRBD2 | TRBV5-1
CASGRGQNTEAFF | 13 | TRBJ1-1 | . | . | TRBV11-3
CASSQAAGDSYEQYF | 15 | TRBJ2-7 | . | . | TRBV7-3
CASSRTPEEKLFF | 13 | TRBJ1-4 | few | . | TRBV5-1
CASSLGVTDEKLFF | 14 | TRBJ1-4 | . | . | TRBV7-6
CASSLTGINTEAFF | 14 | TRBJ1-1 | few | . | TRBV5-1
CASSVRTDLDYGYTF | 15 | TRBJ1-2 | few | . | TRBV6-1
CASSGRDPGRSPLHF | 15 | TRBJ1-6 | few | . | TRBV27
CASSPNGVAGPSYNEQFF | 18 | TRBJ2-1 | . | TRBD2 | TRBV4-1
CASSSDRMNTEAFF | 14 | TRBJ1-1 | . | . | TRBV18
CASIHRDGANVLTF | 14 | TRBJ2-6 | . | . | TRBV5-8
CASSYLGVNTEAFF | 14 | TRBJ1-1 | few | . | TRBV6-5
CASSLQGTGELFF | 13 | TRBJ2-2 | once | . | TRBV27
CASSPRVAGGIGTDTQYF | 18 | TRBJ2-3 | . | TRBD2 | TRBV4-3
CASSELTGKPEKLFF | 15 | TRBJ1-4 | . | . | TRBV6-1
CASSIPGQGSGNTIYF | 16 | TRBJ1-3 | . | TRBD1 | TRBV19
CASSDASSNQPQHF | 14 | TRBJ1-5 | . | . | TRBV2
CASSLIRLAGRTDTQYF | 17 | TRBJ2-3 | . | TRBD2 | TRBV13
CASSPDYVTGELFF | 14 | TRBJ2-2 | . | . | TRBV5-4
CSVVTGFNYGYTF | 13 | TRBJ1-2 | once | . | TRBV29-1
CASSLPRLQENTEAFF | 16 | TRBJ1-1 | once | . | TRBV11-2
CASAGSGTGTEAFF | 14 | TRBJ1-1 | . | TRBD1 | TRBV6-6
CASTSRTGLTNTEAFF | 16 | TRBJ1-1 | . | TRBD1 | TRBV7-9
CASSFTVTVNTEAFF | 15 | TRBJ1-1 | . | . | TRBV5-1
CASSLQGIRNQPQHF | 15 | TRBJ1-5 | . | TRBD1 | TRBV7-2
CSVEGAGGTYEQYF | 14 | TRBJ2-7 | . | TRBD1 | TRBV29-1
CASSRTSGSQETQYF | 15 | TRBJ2-5 | . | TRBD2 | TRBV19
CSSSLGGDSNQPQHF | 15 | TRBJ1-5 | . | . | TRBV7-9